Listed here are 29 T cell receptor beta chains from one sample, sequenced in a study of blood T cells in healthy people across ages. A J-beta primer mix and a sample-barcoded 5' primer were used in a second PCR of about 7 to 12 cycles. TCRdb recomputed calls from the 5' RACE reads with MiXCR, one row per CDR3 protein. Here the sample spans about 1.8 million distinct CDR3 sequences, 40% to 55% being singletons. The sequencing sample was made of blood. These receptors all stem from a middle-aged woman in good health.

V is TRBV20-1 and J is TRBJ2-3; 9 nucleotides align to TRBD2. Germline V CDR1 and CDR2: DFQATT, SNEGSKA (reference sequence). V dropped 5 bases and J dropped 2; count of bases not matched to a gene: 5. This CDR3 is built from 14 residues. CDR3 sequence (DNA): TGCAGTGCTGCACCTAGCGGGGTCACAGATACGCAGTATTTT. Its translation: CSAAPSGVTDTQYF.

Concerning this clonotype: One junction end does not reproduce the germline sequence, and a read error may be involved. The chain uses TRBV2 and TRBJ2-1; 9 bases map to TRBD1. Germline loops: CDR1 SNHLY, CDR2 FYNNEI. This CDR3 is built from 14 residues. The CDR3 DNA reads TGTGTCAGCACGGGACAGGGTACCTACAATGAGCAGTTCTTC. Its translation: CVSTGQGTYNEQFF.

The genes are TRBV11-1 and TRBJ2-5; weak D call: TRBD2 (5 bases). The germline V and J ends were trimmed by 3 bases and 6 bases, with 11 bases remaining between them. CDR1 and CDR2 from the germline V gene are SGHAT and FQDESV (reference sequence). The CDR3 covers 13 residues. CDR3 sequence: CASSFGVTKTQYF. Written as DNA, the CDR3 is TGTGCCAGCAGCTTCGGGGTGACAAAGACCCAGTACTTC.

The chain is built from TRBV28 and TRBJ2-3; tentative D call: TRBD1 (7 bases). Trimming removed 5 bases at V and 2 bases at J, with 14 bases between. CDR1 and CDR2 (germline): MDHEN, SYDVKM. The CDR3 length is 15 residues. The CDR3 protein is CASSTPGGLTDTQYF. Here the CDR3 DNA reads TGTGCCAGCAGTACCCCAGGGGGACTCACAGATACGCAGTATTTT.

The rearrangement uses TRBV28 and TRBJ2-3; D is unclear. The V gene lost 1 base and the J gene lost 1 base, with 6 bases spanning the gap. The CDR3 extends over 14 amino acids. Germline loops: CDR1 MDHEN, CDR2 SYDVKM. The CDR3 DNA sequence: TGTGCCAGCAGTTTATCCCACCGCACAGATACGCAGTATTTT. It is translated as CASSLSHRTDTQYF.

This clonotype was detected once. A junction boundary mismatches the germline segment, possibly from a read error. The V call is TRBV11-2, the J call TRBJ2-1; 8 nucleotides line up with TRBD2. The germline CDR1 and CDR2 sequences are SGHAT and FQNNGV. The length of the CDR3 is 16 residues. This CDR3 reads CASSLGRGGWYNEQFF. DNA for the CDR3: TGCGCCAGCAGCTTAGGTCGCGGGGGGTGGTACAATGAGCAGTTCTTC.

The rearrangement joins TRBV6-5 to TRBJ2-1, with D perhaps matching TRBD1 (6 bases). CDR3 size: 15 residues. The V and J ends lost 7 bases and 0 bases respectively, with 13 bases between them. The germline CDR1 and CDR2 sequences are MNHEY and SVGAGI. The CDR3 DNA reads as TGTGCCAGCAATTGGGGGCTGAGCTCCTACAATGAGCAGTTCTTC. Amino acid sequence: CASNWGLSSYNEQFF.

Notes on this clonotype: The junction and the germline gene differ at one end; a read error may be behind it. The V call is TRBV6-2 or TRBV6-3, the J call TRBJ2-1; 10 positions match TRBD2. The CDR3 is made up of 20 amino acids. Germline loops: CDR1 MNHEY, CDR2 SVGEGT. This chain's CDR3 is CASSYSLAGALSPSYNGQFF. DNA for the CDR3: TGTGCCAGCAGTTACTCCCTAGCGGGGGCCCTAAGCCCTTCCTACAATGGGCAGTTCTTC.

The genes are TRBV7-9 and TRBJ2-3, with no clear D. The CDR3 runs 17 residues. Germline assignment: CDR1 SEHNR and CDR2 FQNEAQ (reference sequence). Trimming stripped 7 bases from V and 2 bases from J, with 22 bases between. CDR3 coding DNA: TGTGCCAGCATCTCACTTCCCGGGCCTTCCTACACAGATACGCAGTATTTT. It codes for CASISLPGPSYTDTQYF.

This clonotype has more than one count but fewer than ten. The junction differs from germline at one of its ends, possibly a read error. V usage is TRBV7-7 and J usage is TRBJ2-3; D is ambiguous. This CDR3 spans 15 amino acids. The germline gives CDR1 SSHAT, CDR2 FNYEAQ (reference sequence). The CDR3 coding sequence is TGTGCTAGCAGCCTAGAACCCCGTAGCACAGATACGCAGTATTTT. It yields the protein CASSLEPRSTDTQYF.

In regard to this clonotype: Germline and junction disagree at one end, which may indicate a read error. CDR3 in amino acids: CASSADTGGCTF. The CDR3 DNA reads TGTGCCAGCAGTGCCGACACTGGTGGCTGCACCTTC. The chain couples TRBV2 to TRBJ1-2, with unresolved D. The CDR3 loop spans 12 amino acids. The germline gives CDR1 SNHLY, CDR2 FYNNEI.

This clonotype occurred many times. The CDR3 coding sequence is TGTGCCAGCATCCTCGGACAGGCCCGGGGGTCTGAGCAGTTCTTC. Its translation is CASILGQARGSEQFF. The gene calls are TRBV7-2 and TRBJ2-1, with D possibly being TRBD1 (7 bases). In germline, CDR1 is SGHTA, CDR2 FQGNSA. V was clipped by 7 bases and J by 9 bases, with 22 bases between them. This CDR3 contains 15 residues.

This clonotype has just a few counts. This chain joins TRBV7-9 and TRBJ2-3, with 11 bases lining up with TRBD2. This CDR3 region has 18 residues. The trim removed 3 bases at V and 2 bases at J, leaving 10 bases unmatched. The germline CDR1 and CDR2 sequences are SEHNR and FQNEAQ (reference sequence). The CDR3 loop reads CASSLPSTSGVLTDTQYF. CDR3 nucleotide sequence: TGTGCCAGCAGCTTGCCCTCGACTAGCGGGGTACTCACAGATACGCAGTATTTT.

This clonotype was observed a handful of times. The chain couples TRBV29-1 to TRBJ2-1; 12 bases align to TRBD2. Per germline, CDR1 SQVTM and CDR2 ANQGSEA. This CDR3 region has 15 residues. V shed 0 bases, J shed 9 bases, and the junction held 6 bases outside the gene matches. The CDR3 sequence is CSVEDPSGGVSEQFF. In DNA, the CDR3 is TGCAGCGTTGAAGATCCTAGCGGGGGGGTTAGTGAGCAGTTCTTC.

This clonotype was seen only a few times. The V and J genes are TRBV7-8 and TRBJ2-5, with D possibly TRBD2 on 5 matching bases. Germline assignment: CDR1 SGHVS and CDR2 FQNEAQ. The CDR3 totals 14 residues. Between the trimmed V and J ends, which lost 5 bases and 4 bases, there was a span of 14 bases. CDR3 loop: CASSVTGWGETQYF. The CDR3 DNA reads TGTGCCAGCAGCGTAACGGGGTGGGGAGAGACCCAGTACTTC.

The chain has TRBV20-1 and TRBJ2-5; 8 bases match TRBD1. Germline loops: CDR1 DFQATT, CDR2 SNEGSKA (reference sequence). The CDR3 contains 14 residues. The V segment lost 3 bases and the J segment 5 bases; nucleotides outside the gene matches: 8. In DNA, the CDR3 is TGCAGTGCTAGTAGCAGGGGGCTATTGGAGACCCAGTACTTC. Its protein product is CSASSRGLLETQYF.

CDR3 nucleotide sequence: TGTGCCAGCAGCCCCTTCTCCCCTAGCGGGGGGGACAATGAGCAGTTCTTC. Translated: CASSPFSPSGGDNEQFF. This chain connects TRBV7-2 to TRBJ2-1; 12 bases match TRBD2. The CDR3 covers 17 residues. CDR1 SGHTA and CDR2 FQGNSA come from the germline V gene. V lost 5 bases and J lost 5; bases outside the gene matches: 10.

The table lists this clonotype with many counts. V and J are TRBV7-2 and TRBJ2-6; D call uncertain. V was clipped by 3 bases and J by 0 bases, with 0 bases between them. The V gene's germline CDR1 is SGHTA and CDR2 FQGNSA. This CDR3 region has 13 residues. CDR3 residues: CASSFSGANVLTF. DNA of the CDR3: TGTGCCAGCAGCTTCTCTGGGGCCAACGTCCTGACTTTC.

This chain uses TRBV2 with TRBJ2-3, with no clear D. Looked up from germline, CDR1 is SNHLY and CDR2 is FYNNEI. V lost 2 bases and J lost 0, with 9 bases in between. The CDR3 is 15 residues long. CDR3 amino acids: CASSEKPTSTDTQYF. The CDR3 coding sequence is TGTGCCAGCAGTGAAAAACCGACCAGCACAGATACGCAGTATTTT.

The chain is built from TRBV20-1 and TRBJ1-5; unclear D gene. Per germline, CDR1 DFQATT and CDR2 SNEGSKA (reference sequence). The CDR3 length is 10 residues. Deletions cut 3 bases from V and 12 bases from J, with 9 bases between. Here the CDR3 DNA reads TGCAGTGCTAGGTTCACGGGCCAGCATTTT. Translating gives CSARFTGQHF.

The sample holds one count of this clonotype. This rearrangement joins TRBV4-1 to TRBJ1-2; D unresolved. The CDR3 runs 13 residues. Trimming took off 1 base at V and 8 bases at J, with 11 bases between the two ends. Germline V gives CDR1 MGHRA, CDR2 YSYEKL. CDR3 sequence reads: CASSQGRLRGYTF. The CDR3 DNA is TGCGCCAGCAGCCAAGGTCGTCTTCGGGGCTACACCTTC.

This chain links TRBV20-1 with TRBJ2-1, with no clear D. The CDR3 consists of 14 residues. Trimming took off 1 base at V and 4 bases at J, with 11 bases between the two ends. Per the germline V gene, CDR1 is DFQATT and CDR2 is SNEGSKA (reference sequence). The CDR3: CSARVTWQYNEQFF. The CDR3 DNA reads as TGCAGTGCTAGAGTAACGTGGCAGTACAATGAGCAGTTCTTC.

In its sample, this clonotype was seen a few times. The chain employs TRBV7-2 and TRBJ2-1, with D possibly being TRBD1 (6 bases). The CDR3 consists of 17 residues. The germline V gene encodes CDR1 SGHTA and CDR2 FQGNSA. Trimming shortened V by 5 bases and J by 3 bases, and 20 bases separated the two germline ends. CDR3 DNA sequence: TGTGCCAGCAGCCCAGCCGGGACATCATCTCGCTACAATGAGCAGTTCTTC. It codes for CASSPAGTSSRYNEQFF.

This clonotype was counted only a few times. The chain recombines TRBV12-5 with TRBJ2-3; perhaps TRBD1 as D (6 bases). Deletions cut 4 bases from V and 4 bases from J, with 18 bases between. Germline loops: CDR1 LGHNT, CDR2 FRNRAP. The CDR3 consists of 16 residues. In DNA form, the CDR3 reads TGTGCTAGTGGTTGGACCCACAGGGAAGCCCCAGATACGCAGTATTTT. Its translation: CASGWTHREAPDTQYF.

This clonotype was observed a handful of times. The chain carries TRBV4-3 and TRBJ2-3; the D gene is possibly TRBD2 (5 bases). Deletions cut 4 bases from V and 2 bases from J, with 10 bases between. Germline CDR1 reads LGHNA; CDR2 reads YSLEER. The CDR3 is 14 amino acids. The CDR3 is CASSPERLTDTQYF. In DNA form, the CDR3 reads TGCGCCAGCAGCCCAGAGCGGCTCACAGATACGCAGTATTTT.

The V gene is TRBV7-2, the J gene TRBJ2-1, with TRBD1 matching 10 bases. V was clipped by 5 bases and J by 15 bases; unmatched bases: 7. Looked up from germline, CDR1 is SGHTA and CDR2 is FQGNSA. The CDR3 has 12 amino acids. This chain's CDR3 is CASSDGTGDPFF. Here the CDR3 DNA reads TGTGCCAGCAGCGACGGGACAGGGGATCCGTTCTTC.

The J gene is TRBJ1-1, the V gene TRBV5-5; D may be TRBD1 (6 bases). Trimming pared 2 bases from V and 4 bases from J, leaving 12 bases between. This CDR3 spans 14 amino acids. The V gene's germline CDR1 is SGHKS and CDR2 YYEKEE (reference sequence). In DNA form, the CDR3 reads TGTGCCAGCAGCTTCATGGAGGGGGGCACTGAAGCTTTCTTT. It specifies CASSFMEGGTEAFF.

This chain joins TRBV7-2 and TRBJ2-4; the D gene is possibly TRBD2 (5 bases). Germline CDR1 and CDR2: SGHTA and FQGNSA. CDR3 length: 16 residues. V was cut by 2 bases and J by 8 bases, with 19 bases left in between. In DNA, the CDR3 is TGTGCCAGCAGCTTACGAGAAGGTGGGAGCGCTTACATTCAGTACTTC. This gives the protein CASSLREGGSAYIQYF.

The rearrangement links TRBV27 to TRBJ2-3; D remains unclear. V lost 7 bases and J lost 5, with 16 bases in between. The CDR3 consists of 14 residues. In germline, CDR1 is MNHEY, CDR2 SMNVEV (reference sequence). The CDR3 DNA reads TGTGCCAGCACGGTGGATCCTCGGAGAGATACGCAGTATTTT. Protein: CASTVDPRRDTQYF.